The present T cell receptor (beta chain) was sequenced within a study of blood T cell repertoires in COVID-19 (dated by TCRdb to about 2020). About the investigation overall: Samples covering the acute and convalescent phases of COVID-19 were provided by collaborators in the United States, Italy and Spain. The material from the prospective study consisted of cDNA or gDNA derived from T cells, B-cell-depleted T cells, or PBMCs. Deeply sampled blood TCRbeta repertoires from subjects exposed to, actively infected with, or recovered from COVID-19 were included in the dataset. A freely available public database, intended as a resource for researchers studying the immune response to SARS-CoV-2, is where the repertoires were released. The samples were drawn from the first 160 participants of the ongoing ImmuneRACE study and from some 1,300 subjects provided by 6 global collaborators. A de-identified subject ID, COVID-19 status, age in years and sex were almost always included in the sample metadata. Where available, HLA class I and class II types were taken from metadata supplied by the sample provider and were not determined by assay-based typing.

The immunoSEQ Assay, a bias-controlled multiplex PCR, was used to amplify TCRbeta CDR3 regions from genomic DNA. As for the original processing: The number of nucleated cells in each sample was estimated by amplification of reference gene primers within the assay. Sequence reads were collapsed and filtered to measure the absolute abundance of every unique TCRbeta CDR3 rearrangement. For each sample, productive Simpson clonality was calculated by taking the square root of Simpson's diversity index across productive rearrangements. Here the immuneACCESS table is served through TCRdb, limited to in-frame sequences with V and J called. Missing clones are a known gap in these copies; in checked studies unresolved V genes cover under half, and the rest lacks a known reason. V, J and clone size were drawn from that table, and D and trimming were deduced from the DNA. A total of about 140,000 clones appear in this sample, roughly 73% of them only once. Of the sample, approximately 9% is held by the ten largest clones.

A remark on this clone: The target of this receptor is not known. No qualities accompany the bases; no much larger clone lies one base away.

Relative to germline, V is missing 2 bases and J is missing 2 bases, with 5 bases of the junction outside any gene match. CDR3 length: 15 amino acids, cysteine to phenylalanine. Only the CDR3 part of the read is kept: 45 bases, read in frame from the first base. The germline V gene encodes CDR1 LNHDA and CDR2 SQIVND (reference sequence). Each collaborating institution followed its own protocols to collect whole blood in K2EDTA tubes. For TCRbeta analysis, collaborators shipped samples as frozen whole blood, isolated PBMCs, or DNA extracted from either of those sample types. What the research found in general, with its limitations: The quantity of clinical and demographic metadata differed by source and by participant and was supplied without curation.

In this chain, TRBV19 is recombined with TRBJ1-1; the junction holds 7 bases that match TRBD1. This receptor was identified in a woman between 50 and 59 years old with active or convalescent COVID-19. Material: peripheral blood. Here the CDR3 is given as CASSIPGGPNTEAFF. In nucleotide form, the sequence is TGTGCCAGTAGTATACCAGGGGGTCCTAACACTGAAGCTTTCTTT.